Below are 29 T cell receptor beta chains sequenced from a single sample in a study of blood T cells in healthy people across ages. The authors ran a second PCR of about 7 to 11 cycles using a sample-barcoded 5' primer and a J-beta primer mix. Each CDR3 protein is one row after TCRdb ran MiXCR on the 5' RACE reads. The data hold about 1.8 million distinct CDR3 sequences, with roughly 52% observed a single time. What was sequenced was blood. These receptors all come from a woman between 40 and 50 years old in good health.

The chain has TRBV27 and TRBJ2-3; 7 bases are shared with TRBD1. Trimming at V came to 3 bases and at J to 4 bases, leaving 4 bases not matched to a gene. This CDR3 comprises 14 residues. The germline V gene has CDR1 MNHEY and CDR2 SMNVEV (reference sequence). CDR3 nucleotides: TGTGCCAGCAGTTTGGACAGGCTACCAGATACGCAGTATTTT. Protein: CASSLDRLPDTQYF.

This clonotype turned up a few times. CDR3 protein: CASSEGLALGTDTQYF. The CDR3 nucleotides read TGTGCCAGCAGCGAAGGACTAGCACTGGGCACAGATACGCAGTATTTT. The chain joins TRBV9 to TRBJ2-3; 8 bases align to TRBD2. In germline, CDR1 is SGDLS, CDR2 YYNGEE. The V and J ends lost 3 bases and 1 base, in that order; junction bases with no gene match: 7. This CDR3 spans 16 amino acids. Full variable domain (outside the CDR3, taken from reference TRBV9 and TRBJ2-3): DSGVTQTPKHLITATGQRVTLRCSPRSGDLSVYWYQQSLDQGLQFLIQYYNGEERAKGNILERFSAQQFPDLHSELNLSSLELGDSALYFCASSEGLALGTDTQYFGPGTRLTVL.

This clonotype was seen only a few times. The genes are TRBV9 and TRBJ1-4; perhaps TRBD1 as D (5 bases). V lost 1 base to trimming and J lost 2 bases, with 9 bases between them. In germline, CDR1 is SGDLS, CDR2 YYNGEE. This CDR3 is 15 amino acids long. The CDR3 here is CASSVSGQTNEKLFF. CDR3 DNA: TGTGCCAGCAGCGTATCGGGGCAGACTAATGAAAAACTGTTTTTT.

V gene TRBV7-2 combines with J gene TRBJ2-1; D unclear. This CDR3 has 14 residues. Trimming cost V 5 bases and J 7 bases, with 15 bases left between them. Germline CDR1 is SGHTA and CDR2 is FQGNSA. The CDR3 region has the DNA TGTGCCAGCAGCCCCCGGAGATCCGTGAATGAGCAGTTCTTC. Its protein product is CASSPRRSVNEQFF.

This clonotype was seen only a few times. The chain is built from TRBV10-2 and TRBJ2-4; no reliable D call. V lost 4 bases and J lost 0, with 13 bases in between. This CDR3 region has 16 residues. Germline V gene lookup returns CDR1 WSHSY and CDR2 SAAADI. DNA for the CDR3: TGCGCCAGCAGTGGAGTATCGGACCTAGCCAAAAACATTCAGTACTTC. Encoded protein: CASSGVSDLAKNIQYF.

The CDR3 DNA reads TGTGCCAGCAGCTTAGAGGGGACAGCCCTTTCCAATGAGCAGTTCTTC. Translated: CASSLEGTALSNEQFF. The chain joins TRBV7-2 to TRBJ2-1, with 7 bases aligning to TRBD1. CDR1 is SGHTA and CDR2 is FQGNSA in the germline V gene. The CDR3 extends over 16 amino acids. Losses at the gene ends were 1 base for V and 6 bases for J; bases not matched to a gene: 9. Variable domain in full (rest from reference TRBV7-2 and TRBJ2-1): GAGVSQSPSNKVTEKGKDVELRCDPISGHTALYWYRQSLGQGLEFLIYFQGNSAPDKSGLPSDRFSAERTGGSVSTLTIQRTQQEDSAVYLCASSLEGTALSNEQFFGPGTRLTVL.

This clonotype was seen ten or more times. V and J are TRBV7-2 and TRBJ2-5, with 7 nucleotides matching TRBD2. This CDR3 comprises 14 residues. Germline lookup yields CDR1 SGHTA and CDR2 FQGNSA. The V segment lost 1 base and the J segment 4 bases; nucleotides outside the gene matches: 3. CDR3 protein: CASSLGSGGETQYF. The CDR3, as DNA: TGTGCCAGCAGCTTAGGATCGGGGGGAGAGACCCAGTACTTC.

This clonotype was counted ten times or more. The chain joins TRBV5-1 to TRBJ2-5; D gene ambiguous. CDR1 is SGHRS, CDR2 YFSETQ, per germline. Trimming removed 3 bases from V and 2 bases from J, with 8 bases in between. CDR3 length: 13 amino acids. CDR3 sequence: CASSSAGQETQYF. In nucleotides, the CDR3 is TGCGCCAGCAGCTCTGCAGGTCAAGAGACCCAGTACTTC.

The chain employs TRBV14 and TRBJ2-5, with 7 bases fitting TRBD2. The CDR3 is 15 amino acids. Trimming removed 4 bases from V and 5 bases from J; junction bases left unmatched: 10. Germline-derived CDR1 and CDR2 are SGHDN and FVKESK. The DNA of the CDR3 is TGTGCCAGCAGCCGTCAGACTAGCCGAGGGGAGACCCAGTACTTC. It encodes CASSRQTSRGETQYF. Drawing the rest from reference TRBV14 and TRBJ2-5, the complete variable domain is EAGVTQFPSHSVIEKGQTVTLRCDPISGHDNLYWYRRVMGKEIKFLLHFVKESKQDESGMPNNRFLAERTGGTYSTLKVQPAELEDSGVYFCASSRQTSRGETQYFGPGTRLLVL.

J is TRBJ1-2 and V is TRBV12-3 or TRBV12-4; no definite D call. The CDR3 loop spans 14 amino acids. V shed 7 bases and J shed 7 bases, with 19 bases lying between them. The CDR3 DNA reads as TGTGCCAGCACCAGAAGGGAGACTATACGTGGCTACACCTTC. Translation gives CASTRRETIRGYTF.

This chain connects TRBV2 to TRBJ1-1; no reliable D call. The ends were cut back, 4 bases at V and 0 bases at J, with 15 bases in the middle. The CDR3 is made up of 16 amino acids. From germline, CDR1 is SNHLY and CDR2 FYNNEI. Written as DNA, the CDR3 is TGTGCCAGCAGTGGGAGTGGTGGGTCTATGAACACTGAAGCTTTCTTT. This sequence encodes CASSGSGGSMNTEAFF.

The chain's CDR3 is CASSRGVGGKSNQPQHF. Written as DNA, the CDR3 is TGTGCCAGCAGCCGCGGGGTGGGAGGTAAAAGCAATCAGCCCCAGCATTTT. This chain joins TRBV7-9 and TRBJ1-5; D remains unclear. V lost 5 bases and J lost 1, with 18 bases in between. Germline CDR1 and CDR2: SEHNR and FQNEAQ (reference sequence). The CDR3 runs to 17 residues. The full variable domain, in which reference TRBV7-9 and TRBJ1-5 provide the parts outside the CDR3, is DTGVSQNPRHKITKRGQNVTFRCDPISEHNRLYWYRQTLGQGPEFLTYFQNEAQLEKSRLLSDRFSAERPKGSFSTLEIQRTEQGDSAMYLCASSRGVGGKSNQPQHFGDGTRLSIL.

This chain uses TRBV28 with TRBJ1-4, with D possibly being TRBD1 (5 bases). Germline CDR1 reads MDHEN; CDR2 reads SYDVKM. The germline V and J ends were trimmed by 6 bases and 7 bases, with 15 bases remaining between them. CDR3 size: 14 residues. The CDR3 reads CASSSDGGIEKLFF. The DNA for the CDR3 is TGTGCCAGCAGCTCCGACGGGGGGATTGAAAAACTGTTTTTT.

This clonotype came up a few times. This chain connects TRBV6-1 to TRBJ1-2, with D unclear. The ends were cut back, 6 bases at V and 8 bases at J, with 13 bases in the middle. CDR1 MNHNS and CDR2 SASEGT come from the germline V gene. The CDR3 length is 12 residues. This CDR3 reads CASSPRRVGYTF. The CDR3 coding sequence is TGTGCCAGCAGCCCGAGAAGGGTAGGCTACACCTTC.

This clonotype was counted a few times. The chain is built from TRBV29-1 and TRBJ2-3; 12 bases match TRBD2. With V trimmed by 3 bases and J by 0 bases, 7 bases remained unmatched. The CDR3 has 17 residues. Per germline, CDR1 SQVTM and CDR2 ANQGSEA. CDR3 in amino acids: CSVERTSGEPSTDTQYF. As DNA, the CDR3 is TGCAGCGTTGAGAGGACTAGCGGGGAGCCTAGCACAGATACGCAGTATTTT.

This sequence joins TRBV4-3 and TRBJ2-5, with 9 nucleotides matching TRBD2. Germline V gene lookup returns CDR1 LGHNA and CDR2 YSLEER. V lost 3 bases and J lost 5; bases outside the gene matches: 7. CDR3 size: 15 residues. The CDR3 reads CASSQRGGVGETQYF. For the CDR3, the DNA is TGCGCCAGCAGCCAGCGGGGGGGAGTTGGGGAGACCCAGTACTTC.

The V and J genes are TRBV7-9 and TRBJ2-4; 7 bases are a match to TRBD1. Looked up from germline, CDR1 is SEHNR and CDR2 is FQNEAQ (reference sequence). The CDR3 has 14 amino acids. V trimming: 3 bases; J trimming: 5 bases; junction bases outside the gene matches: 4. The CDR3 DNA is TGTGCCAGCAGCTTCGGACAGGCTCAAAACATTCAGTACTTC. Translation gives CASSFGQAQNIQYF. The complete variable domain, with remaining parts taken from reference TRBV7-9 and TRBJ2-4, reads DTGVSQNPRHKITKRGQNVTFRCDPISEHNRLYWYRQTLGQGPEFLTYFQNEAQLEKSRLLSDRFSAERPKGSFSTLEIQRTEQGDSAMYLCASSFGQAQNIQYFGAGTRLSVL.

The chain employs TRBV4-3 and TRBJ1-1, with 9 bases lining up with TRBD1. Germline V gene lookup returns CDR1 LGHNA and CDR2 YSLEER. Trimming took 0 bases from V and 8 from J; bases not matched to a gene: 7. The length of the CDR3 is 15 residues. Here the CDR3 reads CASSQDSGTGKEAFF. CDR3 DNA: TGCGCCAGCAGCCAAGATTCTGGGACAGGGAAGGAAGCTTTCTTT.

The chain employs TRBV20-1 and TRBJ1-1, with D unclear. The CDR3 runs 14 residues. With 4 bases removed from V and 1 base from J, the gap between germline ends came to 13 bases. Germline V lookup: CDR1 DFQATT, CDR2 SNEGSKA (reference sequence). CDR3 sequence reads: CSAIEVGRNTEAFF. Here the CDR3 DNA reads TGCAGTGCTATCGAGGTCGGAAGGAACACTGAAGCTTTCTTT.

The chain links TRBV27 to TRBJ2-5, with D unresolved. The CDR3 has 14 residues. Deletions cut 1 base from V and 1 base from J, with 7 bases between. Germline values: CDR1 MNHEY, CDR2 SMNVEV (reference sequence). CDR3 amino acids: CASSLFRTQETQYF. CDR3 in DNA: TGTGCCAGCAGTTTATTCCGCACCCAAGAGACCCAGTACTTC.

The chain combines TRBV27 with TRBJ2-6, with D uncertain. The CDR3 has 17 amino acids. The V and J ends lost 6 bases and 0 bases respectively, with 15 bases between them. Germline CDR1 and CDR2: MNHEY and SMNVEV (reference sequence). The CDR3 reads CASSPLGSISGANVLTF. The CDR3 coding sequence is TGTGCCAGCAGCCCGCTAGGCTCAATCTCTGGGGCCAACGTCCTGACTTTC.

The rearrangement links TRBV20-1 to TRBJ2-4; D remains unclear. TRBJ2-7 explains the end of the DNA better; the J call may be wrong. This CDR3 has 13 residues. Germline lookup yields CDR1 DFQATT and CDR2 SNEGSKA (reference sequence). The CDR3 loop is CSAKPQEPYEQYF. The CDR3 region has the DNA TGCAGTGCGAAGCCTCAGGAGCCCTACGAGCAGTACTTC.

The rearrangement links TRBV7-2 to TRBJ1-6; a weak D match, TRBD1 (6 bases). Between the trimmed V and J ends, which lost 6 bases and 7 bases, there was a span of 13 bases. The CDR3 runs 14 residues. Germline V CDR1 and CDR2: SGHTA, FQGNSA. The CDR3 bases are TGTGCCAGCAGTTACAGGGAGTTAAATTCACCCCTCCACTTT. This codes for CASSYRELNSPLHF.

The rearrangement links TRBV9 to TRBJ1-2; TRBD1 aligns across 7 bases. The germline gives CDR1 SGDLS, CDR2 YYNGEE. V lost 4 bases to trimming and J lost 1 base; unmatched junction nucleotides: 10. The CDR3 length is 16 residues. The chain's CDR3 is CASSPRPSGGNYGYTF. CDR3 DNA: TGTGCCAGCAGCCCCCGCCCGTCAGGGGGTAACTATGGCTACACCTTC.

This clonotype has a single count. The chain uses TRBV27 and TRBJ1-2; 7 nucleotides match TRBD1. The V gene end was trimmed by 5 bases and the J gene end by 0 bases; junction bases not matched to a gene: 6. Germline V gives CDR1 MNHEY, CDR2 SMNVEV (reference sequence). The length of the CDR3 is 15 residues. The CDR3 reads CASSASRGTNYGYTF. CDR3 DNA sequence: TGTGCCAGCAGTGCCTCCAGGGGGACTAACTATGGCTACACCTTC.

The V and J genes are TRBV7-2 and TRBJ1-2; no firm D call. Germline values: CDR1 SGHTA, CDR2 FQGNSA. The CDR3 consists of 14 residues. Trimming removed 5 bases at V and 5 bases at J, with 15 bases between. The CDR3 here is CASSPAPTTYGYTF. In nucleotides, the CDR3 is TGTGCCAGCAGCCCAGCACCTACTACTTATGGCTACACCTTC.

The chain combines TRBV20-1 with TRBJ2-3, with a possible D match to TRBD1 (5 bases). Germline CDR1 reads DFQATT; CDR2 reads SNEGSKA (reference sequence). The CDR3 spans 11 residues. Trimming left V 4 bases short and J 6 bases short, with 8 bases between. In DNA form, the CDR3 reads TGCAGTGCTACGACAGAGGATACGCAGTATTTT. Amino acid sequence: CSATTEDTQYF.

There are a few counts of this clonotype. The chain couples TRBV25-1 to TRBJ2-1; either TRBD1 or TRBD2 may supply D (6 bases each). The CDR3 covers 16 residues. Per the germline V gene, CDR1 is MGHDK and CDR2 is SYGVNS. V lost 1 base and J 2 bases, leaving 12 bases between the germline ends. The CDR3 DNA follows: TGTGCCAGCAGTGAATTCTCGGGGGCCACCTACAATGAGCAGTTCTTC. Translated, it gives CASSEFSGATYNEQFF. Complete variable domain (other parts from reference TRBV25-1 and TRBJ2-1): EADIYQTPRYLVIGTGKKITLECSQTMGHDKMYWYQQDPGMELHLIHYSYGVNSTEKGDLSSESTVSRIRTEHFPLTLESARPSHTSQYLCASSEFSGATYNEQFFGPGTRLTVL.

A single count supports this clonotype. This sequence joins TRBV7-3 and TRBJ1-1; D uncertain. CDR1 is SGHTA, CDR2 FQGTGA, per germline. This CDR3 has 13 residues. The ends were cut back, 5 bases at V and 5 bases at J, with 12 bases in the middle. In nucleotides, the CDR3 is TGTGCCAGCAGCACCACGGTCGTAACTGAAGCTTTCTTT. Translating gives CASSTTVVTEAFF.